These 5 T cell receptor beta chains were sequenced from one sample in a study of blood T cell repertoires in COVID-19. TCRdb's table, derived via immunoSEQ multiplex PCR, lists solely in-frame clones and lacks some. The table has tens of thousands of clones, less than 95% seen once; the top ten hold around 20%. Material: peripheral blood. The receptors derive from a man aged 80 or over with acute or convalescent COVID-19.

V and J are TRBV19 and TRBJ1-2; TRBD1 might be the D (6 bases). Germline values: CDR1 LNHDA, CDR2 SQIVND (reference sequence). Trimming stripped 3 bases from V and 4 bases from J, with 15 bases between. The CDR3 loop spans 15 amino acids. The CDR3 spells CASSISMTGAYGYTF. Written as DNA, the CDR3 is TGTGCCAGTAGTATTTCGATGACAGGTGCCTATGGCTACACCTTC.

V usage is TRBV10-3 and J usage is TRBJ1-1; the D gene is possibly TRBD1 (6 bases). CDR1 ENHRY and CDR2 SYGVKD come from the germline V gene. Trimming took 2 bases from V and 6 from J, leaving 19 bases between them. This CDR3 is built from 16 residues. The CDR3, as DNA: TGTGCCATCAGTGAGAGGACAGAGCCGGGGGGCCCTGAAGCTTTCTTT. As protein: CAISERTEPGGPEAFF.

This chain uses TRBV14 with TRBJ1-5, with TRBD1 as a possible D gene (6 bases). Between the trimmed V and J ends, which lost 4 bases and 1 base, there was a span of 17 bases. Germline V gene data show CDR1 as SGHDN and CDR2 as FVKESK. The CDR3 spans 17 residues. The CDR3 here is CASSLNRTQGSNQPQHF. The CDR3 nucleotides read TGTGCCAGCAGCCTAAACAGGACACAGGGAAGCAATCAGCCCCAGCATTTT.

This chain uses TRBV7-9 with TRBJ1-2; TRBD1 matches at 10 bases. The CDR3 contains 14 residues. Germline V gene data show CDR1 as SEHNR and CDR2 as FQNEAQ (reference sequence). J was trimmed by 6 bases and V by 4 bases; bases with no gene match: 5. The CDR3 reads CASSSTGTGDGYTF. The CDR3 DNA reads TGTGCCAGCAGCTCTACCGGGACAGGGGATGGCTACACCTTC.

The chain recombines TRBV19 with TRBJ1-2; D gene ambiguous. The V gene's germline CDR1 is LNHDA and CDR2 SQIVND (reference sequence). This CDR3 comprises 15 residues. Trimming shortened V by 5 bases and J by 3 bases, and 16 bases separated the two germline ends. CDR3 sequence reads: CASSPTDGEHYGYTF. DNA for the CDR3: TGTGCCAGTAGTCCCACCGACGGGGAGCACTATGGCTACACCTTC.